This record covers a single TCR beta chain. Trimming removed 4 bases at V and 5 bases at J, with 14 bases between. CDR3 length: 14 amino acids. The germline gives CDR1 SNHLY, CDR2 FYNNEI. This entry belongs to a study of control samples from healthy donors and cancer patients. Here immunoSEQ multiplex PCR was the method, and the copy in TCRdb shows in-frame clones only, minus some. The repertoire has about 250,000 clones, approximately 80% of them found once; the top ten carry about 14%. What was sequenced was PBMCs. The source is an older woman with lung cancer. The chain has TRBV2 and TRBJ2-5; D is unresolved. The CDR3 spells CASSVDGMSETQYF. DNA of the CDR3: TGTGCCAGCAGTGTGGATGGGATGAGTGAGACCCAGTACTTC.